This TCR beta chain was identified during a study of T cells in Graves' hyperthyroidism and ophthalmopathy. The sample holds many counts of this clonotype. With a much larger clone just one base away, this may be a read error. CDR3 length equals 13 residues. The V segment lost 4 bases and the J segment 6 bases; nucleotides outside the gene matches: 3. The V gene's germline CDR1 is MNHNS and CDR2 SASEGT. Template material for amplifying TCR beta CDR3 regions consisted of RNA transcripts. A set of HTBI primers served as the primers for a first-round RT-PCR of the TCR CDR3. One entry per CDR3 protein, called by TCRdb with MiXCR from the multiplex PCR reads. This sample carries about 350,000 distinct CDR3 sequences, about 16% of them seen once, and the ten largest clones take approximately 19%.

The V call is TRBV6-1, the J call TRBJ1-5; 7 positions match TRBD1. This TCR came from a woman aged 55-75 years with Graves' ophthalmopathy. The source material was blood. CDR3 protein: CASSGQGTQPQHF. The CDR3 bases are TGTGCCAGCAGTGGACAGGGAACTCAGCCCCAGCATTTT.